A selection of T cell receptor beta chains follows, all from one sample in a study of OX40 agonist ivuxolimab in advanced cancers. Only in-frame clones appear in the TCRdb table, and some are missing; sequencing was by immunoSEQ multiplex PCR. The sample yields 55,000 to 65,000 clones, 85% seen once. The source material was CD4+ or CD8+ T cells sorted from blood, sampled in a trial of the OX40 agonist ivuxolimab. These TCRs come from an adult with an advanced solid tumor such as melanoma, head and neck, liver or kidney cancer. Both conserved end residues are trimmed from each CDR3. Each record gives: V gene, J gene, CDR3 protein.

TRBV5-1	TRBJ2-1	ASRGLRKGDNEQF
TRBV29-1	TRBJ1-1	SVAPGANTEAF
TRBV10-2	TRBJ2-7	ASSRGGAYEQY
TRBV7-9	TRBJ1-2	ASSLLRGPSNHGYT
TRBV5-4	TRBJ2-3	ASSLGPTDTQY
TRBV28	TRBJ1-5	ASAMGPQH
TRBV2	TRBJ1-1	ASSELENTEAF
TRBV2	TRBJ2-7	ASSAGHSYEQY
TRBV25-1	TRBJ1-4	ASSEGNQPKLF
TRBV28	TRBJ1-2	ASTTGGGAGYT
TRBV5-4	TRBJ2-3	ASSSRSTDTDTQY
TRBV9	TRBJ1-1	ASSVNGVTEAF
TRBV5-1	TRBJ1-5	ASSPGTGDRQPQH
TRBV4-3	TRBJ1-2	ASSQVIVSSGYT
TRBV18	TRBJ2-1	ASSPQTGSNEQF
TRBV27	TRBJ2-3	ASSLAGGGTDTQY
TRBV2	TRBJ2-1	ASNLQGREDNEQF
TRBV2	TRBJ1-2	ASSETGGYT
TRBV5-8	TRBJ1-2	ASAGPRRQDGYT
TRBV19	TRBJ1-1	ASSNPSTGSTEAF
TRBV28	TRBJ1-1	ASDSAGGITEAF
TRBV6-1	TRBJ1-1	ASSEGGARVPEAF
TRBV30	TRBJ2-5	AWSPLGGGQETQY
TRBV9	TRBJ2-7	ASSVGQGVPYEQY